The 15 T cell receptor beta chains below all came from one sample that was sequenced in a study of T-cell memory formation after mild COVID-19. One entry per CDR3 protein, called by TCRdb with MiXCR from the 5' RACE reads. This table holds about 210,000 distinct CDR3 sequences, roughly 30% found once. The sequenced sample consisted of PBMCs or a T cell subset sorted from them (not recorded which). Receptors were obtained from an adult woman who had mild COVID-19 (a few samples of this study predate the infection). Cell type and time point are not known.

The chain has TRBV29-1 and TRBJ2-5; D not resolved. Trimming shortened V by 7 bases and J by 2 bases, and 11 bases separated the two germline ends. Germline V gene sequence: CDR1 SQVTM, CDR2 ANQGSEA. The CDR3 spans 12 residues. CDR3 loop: CSARVPQETQYF. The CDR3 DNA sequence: TGCAGCGCACGGGTACCTCAAGAGACCCAGTACTTC.

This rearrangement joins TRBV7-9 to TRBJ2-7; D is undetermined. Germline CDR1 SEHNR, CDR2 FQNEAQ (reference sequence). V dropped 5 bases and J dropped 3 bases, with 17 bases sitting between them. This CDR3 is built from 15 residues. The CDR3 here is CASSPAGGGDYEQYF. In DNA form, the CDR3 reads TGTGCCAGCAGCCCCGCAGGCGGCGGAGACTACGAGCAGTACTTC.

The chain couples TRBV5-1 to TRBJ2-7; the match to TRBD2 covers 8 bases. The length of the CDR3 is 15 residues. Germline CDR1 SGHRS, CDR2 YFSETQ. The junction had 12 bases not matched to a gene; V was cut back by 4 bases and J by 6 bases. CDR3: CASSPSSGGRSEQYF. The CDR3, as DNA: TGCGCCAGCAGCCCTTCGAGCGGGGGTCGTTCCGAGCAGTACTTC.

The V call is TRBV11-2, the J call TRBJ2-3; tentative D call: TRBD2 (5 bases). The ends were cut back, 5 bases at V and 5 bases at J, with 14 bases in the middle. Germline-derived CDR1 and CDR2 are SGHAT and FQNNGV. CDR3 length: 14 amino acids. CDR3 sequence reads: CASSRNGVGDTQYF. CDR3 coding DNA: TGTGCCAGCAGCCGTAACGGGGTGGGAGATACGCAGTATTTT.

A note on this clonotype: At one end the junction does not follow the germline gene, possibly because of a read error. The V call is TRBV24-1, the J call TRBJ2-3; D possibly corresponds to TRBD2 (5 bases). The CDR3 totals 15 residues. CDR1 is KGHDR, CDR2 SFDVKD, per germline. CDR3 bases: TGTGCCACCAGTCATTTAAAGCGGAGCACAGATACGCAGTATTTT. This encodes CATSHLKRSTDTQYF.

The CDR3 sequence is CASSLVTTSGREQYF. In DNA form, the CDR3 reads TGCGCCAGCAGCTTGGTCACTACGTCGGGGCGCGAGCAGTACTTC. The chain joins TRBV5-1 to TRBJ2-7; either TRBD1 or TRBD2 may supply D (5 bases each). Deletions cut 0 bases from V and 6 bases from J, with 16 bases between. The CDR3 sequence is 15 residues long. The germline CDR1 and CDR2 sequences are SGHRS and YFSETQ.

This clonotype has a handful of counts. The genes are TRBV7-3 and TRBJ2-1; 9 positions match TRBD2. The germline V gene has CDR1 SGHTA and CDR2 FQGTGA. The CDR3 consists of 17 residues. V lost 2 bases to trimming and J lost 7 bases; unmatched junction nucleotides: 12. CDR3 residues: CASSLSPLPSGVNEQFF. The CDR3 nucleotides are TGTGCCAGCAGCTTATCCCCCTTGCCTAGCGGGGTAAATGAGCAGTTCTTC.

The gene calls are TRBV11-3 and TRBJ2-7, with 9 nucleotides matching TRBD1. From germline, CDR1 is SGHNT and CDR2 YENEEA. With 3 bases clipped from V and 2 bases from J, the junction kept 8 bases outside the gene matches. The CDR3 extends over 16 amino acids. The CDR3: CASSLGDRDSTYEQYF. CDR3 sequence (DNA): TGTGCCAGCAGCTTGGGGGACAGGGACTCTACCTACGAGCAGTACTTC.

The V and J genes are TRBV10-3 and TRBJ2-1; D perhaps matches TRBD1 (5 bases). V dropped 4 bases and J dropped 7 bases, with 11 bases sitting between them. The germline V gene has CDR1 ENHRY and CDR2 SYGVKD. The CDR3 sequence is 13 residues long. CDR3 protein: CAISGGRANEQFF. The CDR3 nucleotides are TGTGCCATCAGTGGGGGCAGGGCAAATGAGCAGTTCTTC.

This CDR3 reads CASSVWREFTDTQYF. The CDR3 region has the DNA TGTGCCAGCAGCGTATGGCGGGAGTTTACAGATACGCAGTATTTT. The chain joins TRBV9 to TRBJ2-3; 7 nucleotides agree with TRBD2. Germline V gives CDR1 SGDLS, CDR2 YYNGEE. CDR3 length: 15 amino acids. The ends lost 1 base at V and 3 bases at J; junction bases unmatched: 5.

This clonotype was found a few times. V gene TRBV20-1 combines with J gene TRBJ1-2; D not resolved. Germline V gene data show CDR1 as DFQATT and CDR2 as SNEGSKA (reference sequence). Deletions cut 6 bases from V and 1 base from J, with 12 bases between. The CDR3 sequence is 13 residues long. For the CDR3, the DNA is TGCAGTGCCGAGGGTTCCCTTAACTATGGCTACACCTTC. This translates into CSAEGSLNYGYTF.

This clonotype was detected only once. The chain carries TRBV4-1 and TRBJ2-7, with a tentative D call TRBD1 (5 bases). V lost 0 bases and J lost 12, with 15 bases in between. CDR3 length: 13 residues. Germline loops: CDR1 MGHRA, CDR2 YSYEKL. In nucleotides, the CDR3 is TGCGCCAGCAGCCAAGAATCGGAAGGGGAACGGTACTTC. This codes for CASSQESEGERYF.

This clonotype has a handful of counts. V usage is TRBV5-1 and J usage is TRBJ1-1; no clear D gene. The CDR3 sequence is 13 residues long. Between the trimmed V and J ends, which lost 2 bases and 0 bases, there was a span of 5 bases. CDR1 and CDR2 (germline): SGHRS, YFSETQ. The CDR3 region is CASSFLMNTEAFF. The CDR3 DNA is TGCGCCAGCAGCTTTCTGATGAACACTGAAGCTTTCTTT.

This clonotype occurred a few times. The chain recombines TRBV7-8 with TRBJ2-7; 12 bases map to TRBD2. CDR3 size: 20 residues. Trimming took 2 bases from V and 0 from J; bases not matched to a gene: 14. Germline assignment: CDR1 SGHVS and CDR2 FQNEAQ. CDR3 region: CASSLRLRGLAGESSYEQYF. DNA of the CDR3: TGTGCCAGCAGCTTAAGATTGCGGGGACTAGCGGGTGAGAGCTCCTACGAGCAGTACTTC.

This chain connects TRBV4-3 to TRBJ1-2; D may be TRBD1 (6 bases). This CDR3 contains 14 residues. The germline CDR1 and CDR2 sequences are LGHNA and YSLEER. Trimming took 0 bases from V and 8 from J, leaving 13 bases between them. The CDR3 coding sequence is TGCGCCAGCAGCCAAGATGACAGGCAGGGCGGCTACACCTTC. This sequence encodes CASSQDDRQGGYTF.